The clone carrying this TCR beta chain turned up a few times. These data are taken from a study of blood T cells in healthy people across ages. Each sample used at least 7 million PBMCs. The germline V and J ends were trimmed by 0 bases and 0 bases, with 9 bases remaining between them. The length of the CDR3 is 15 residues. Germline lookup yields CDR1 MGHRA and CDR2 YSYEKL. A second roughly 6 to 11 cycle PCR used barcoded and J-beta primers. TCRdb re-analysed the 5' RACE reads in MiXCR, keeping a single row per CDR3 protein. The sample has about 1.8 million distinct CDR3 sequences; less than 50% are singletons.

This chain connects TRBV4-1 to TRBJ2-7; D not certain. Material for sequencing was blood. This TCR derives from a woman aged 40 to 49 in good health. The CDR3 DNA is TGCGCCAGCAGCCAAGATTTAGGGTTCTCCTACGAGCAGTACTTC. This gives the protein CASSQDLGFSYEQYF.